This T cell receptor beta chain was profiled in a study of T cells after posttransplantation cyclophosphamide. Study-level results: After PTCy, TRB diversity resembled that of CNI/methotrexate controls. Later blood repertoires were often dominated by clones from the donor CD8+ memory compartment. Blood and skin or GI T cell repertoires showed limited TRB overlap.

Busulfan-fludarabine conditioning, marrow transplant, and cyclophosphamide on days +3 and +4 were administered. Regarding this clone: Its antigen remains unknown.

Clones were read by immunoSEQ multiplex PCR, and TCRdb kept only the in-frame ones, dropping some. The sample is made up of 16,000 or so clones, none counted only once. CDR1 and CDR2 (germline): SGHTS, YDEGEE. The CDR3 is 14 residues long. The chain links TRBV5-8 to TRBJ2-5; D might be TRBD1 (5 bases). The DNA matches TRBJ2-7 better at its end, which makes the J call doubtful. This TCR derives from a female patient in her thirties or forties who received an allogeneic stem cell transplant from a related donor, was CMV-positive, and had no GVHD. Part of the T cell pool may stem from the graft donor. The material sequenced was PBMCs, taken after allogeneic stem cell transplant with posttransplant cyclophosphamide. The CDR3 reads CASSSGPGPYEQYF. CDR3 DNA sequence: TGTGCCAGCAGCTCCGGGCCAGGGCCGTACGAGCAGTACTTC.